A single T cell receptor (beta chain) is shown here with its context. Its specific antigen is unknown. No quality values exist for individual bases; no much larger clone is one base distant. Receptor amplification or capture employed the immunoSEQ multiplex PCR assay. For the multiplex PCR, a mixture combining 60 forward primers for TCR Vbeta segments and 13 reverse primers for TCR Jbeta segments was used. A multiplex PCR assay on genomic DNA amplified the CDR3 region of rearranged TCR beta genes. The amplified TCR beta libraries were sequenced on the Illumina HiSeq System as 87-base-pair reads. Processing in the source paper ran as follows. A later analysis tallied around 80 million unique TCR beta chains across the 666 repertoires, and around 12 million of those chains were shared by two or more donors. A nearest-neighbor algorithm error-corrected the raw reads and collapsed the reads into unique sequences, merging closely related sequences to remove PCR and sequencing errors. Alignment of CDR3 sequences to IMGT reference sequences was used to assign V, D and J gene segments. For a sequence to be retained, a match of at least six nucleotides to both a V gene segment and a J gene segment was required. A rearrangement counted as productive if the CDR3 had no stop codons and remained in frame with V and J, and every other rearrangement counted as non-productive. Following IMGT convention, CDR3 was defined as the stretch from the second conserved V-encoded cysteine up to the conserved J-encoded phenylalanine. The earlier analysis of about 570 of the donors excluded any sequence lacking an unambiguous match to a single V gene segment. In an earlier analysis of a few hundred of the donors, V segments were called functional above 56.7% productive rearrangements and were called segregating when the between-donor standard deviation exceeded 5%. A statistical classification framework was built for diagnosing cytomegalovirus status from the catalog of TCR beta chain sequences. V and J gene assignment, in a later analysis, came from comparing TCR nucleotide sequences with IMGT/GENE-DB human TR gene sequences. Using the TCRdist pipeline, a later analysis assigned CDR3 sequences along with most-parsimonious VDJ recombination scenarios. A later analysis defined each TCR beta chain by its CDR3 amino acid sequence plus V-gene family, and excluded reads lacking a unique V-gene family. A later analysis removed 592 highly shared, low-generation-probability nucleotide sequences to deal with suspected cross-contamination and a sequencing artifact. For each public chain, a later analysis derived a clonal expansion index from normalized ranks of inferred template counts within each repertoire. Generation probabilities in a later analysis came from a VDJ recombination model fitted to out-of-frame rearrangements, and those results were checked against IGoR. In a later analysis, hypergeometric tests were used to score TCR-TCR, TCR-HLA and TCR-CMV co-occurrence, with a repertoire-size bias correction applied to TCR pairs. False discovery rates were estimated in a later analysis by permuting HLA or CMV assignments 20 times. In a later analysis, co-occurring TCRs were grouped with DBSCAN, and TCRdist sequence similarity was added when clustering was performed within HLA-allele-positive subsets. For co-occurrence clustering, repertoires with fewer than 30,000 or more than 120,000 public chains were excluded, along with several repertoires with anomalous nucleotide sharing. Held by TCRdb, this immuneACCESS table contains in-frame sequences only and omits some clones. Under half of the omission traces to an unresolved V gene where checked; the cause of the rest is unknown. The D gene and trimming were derived from the DNA, and the V and J assignments and clone size from that table. A total of about 150,000 clones appear in this sample, about 80% of them only once. Approximately 2.1% of the sample is taken by the ten largest.

The source of the sample is a study of cytomegalovirus exposure and HLA in healthy donors (dated by TCRdb to 2016 to 2017). Regarding the complete study: An earlier analysis of several hundred of the donors reported about 280 Gb of sequence data and 117 million unique TCR beta sequences obtained from about 180 million T cells. An early release that covered roughly 600 HLA-typed donors contained approximately 300 gigabases of sequencing data and roughly 84 million unique TCR sequences. The genetic ancestry cluster associated with self-reported Caucasian donors included roughly 84% of the approximately 410 genotyped donors. The aim of the study was to test whether cataloging public T cell receptors could identify signatures of past pathogen exposure. The study profiled the T cell repertoires of hundreds of subjects by immunosequencing and related them to cytomegalovirus serostatus. In addition to the first cohort of 666 subjects, a separate validation cohort of 120 different subjects was used. The study combined high-throughput TCR immunosequencing, statistical association of individual TCRs with disease status, and machine learning to predict cytomegalovirus infection status. A later analysis re-examined previously published TCR beta repertoires from more than 600 donors and added high-resolution HLA genotyping to investigate patterns of TCR occurrence. In the later analysis, no new phenotypic data were used to find candidate immune exposures; instead, reliance was placed on TCR beta sequences and their occurrence across donors. In an earlier analysis of around 540 of the donors, high-throughput TCR beta sequencing was used to judge whether each TCR beta V gene segment behaved as functional or pseudogenic. Donor age, sex, ethnicity and CMV serostatus were compiled together with the repertoire data. In a later genetic analysis, genome-wide SNP genotypes for about three fifths of the roughly 670 donors were used, and that subset was treated as a discovery cohort. Every repertoire in the discovery cohort had been generated on one and the same sequencing platform. Class I and class II HLA loci were covered by the typing at four-digit resolution. The number of typed donors differed by locus: 629-630 for A, B, C, DRB1 and DQB1; some 540 for DQA1; approximately 600 for DPA1; and roughly 490 for DPB1. Four to six DR-DQ haplotypes were handled as single units for association and clustering, since linkage in the cohort was strong. On average, approximately 250,000 unique TCR beta nucleotide sequences were sequenced per donor among 350 to 400 genotyped donors of the cohort, with 15% to 20% of those sequences being non-productive.

The cohort was made up of about 610 healthy bone marrow donors. At the time of sampling, every cohort member was nominally healthy, though immune exposures that went unrecorded were likely present. The donor was CMV seronegative and belonged to the group of several hundred seronegative cohort members. A peripheral blood sample was provided by each donor, and peripheral blood mononuclear cells were used for TCR beta sequencing. Genomic DNA was extracted from the blood cell samples with the Qiagen DNeasy Blood Extraction Kit. General findings and caveats noted by the study authors: A total of around 150 TCR beta chains were listed by the study as associated with cytomegalovirus. Because counts were too low, about 15 rarely observed V segments, including chromosome 9 orphons, were left out of the earlier analysis of 587 of the donors. In a later analysis, most CMV-associated TCR beta chains were found to appear HLA-restricted, with HLA associations seemingly driven largely by CMV exposure. According to a later analysis, TCR association rates differed among HLA loci, with DRB1 alleles showing the most associated TCRs and HLA-C alleles showing the fewest. This cohort had only TCR beta chains sequenced, and the lack of alpha or paired-chain data limited which features could be detected. In a later analysis, several top co-occurrence clusters were reported to appear linked to parvovirus B19, influenza, CMV and Epstein-Barr virus. Broadly in line with IMGT annotations, most TCR beta V segments showed up in productive rearrangements about 87% or about 30% of the time in an earlier analysis of some 590 of the donors. Because some donors lacked HLA typing at each locus, the association tests relied only on the typed subset. The classifier was reported to diagnose cytomegalovirus status with high specificity and sensitivity in both the original and validation cohorts. While some public TCRs were present in many individuals, most TCR sequences turned up only very rarely across donors. Presence/absence analyses assumed roughly uniform sequencing depth across donors, an assumption that may not hold. For the cohort, immune exposure information was limited to CMV serostatus. Strong co-occurrence of HLA alleles, especially DR and DQ, made assigning TCR associations to individual alleles difficult. Correlated functional status among segregating V segments might reflect linkage disequilibrium, but an unknown experimental factor could not be ruled out. According to the authors, the approach could potentially be generalized to other disease states and immunological phenotypes. According to a later genetic analysis, donors in an Asian-associated ancestry cluster had fewer N-insertions in productive TCRs than the approximately 610-donor mean. In vitro tests confirmed that three of the cytomegalovirus-associated TCR beta chains recognize cytomegalovirus antigens. A cluster of highly shared sequence variants was judged likely to represent a technical artifact of the sequencing pipeline. A later analysis found that HLA-associated TCR beta chains were more clonally expanded and had lower generation probabilities than equally common non-associated chains. Specific HLA alleles were associated with 15,000 to 20,000 TCR beta sequences at a false discovery rate of 0.05 in a later analysis. A further reported finding was that TCR beta sequences accurately predicted the HLA-A and HLA-B alleles for most subjects in the first cohort. An association between a missense DCLRE1C variant and V-gene and J-gene trimming of TCR beta chains was found in a later genetic analysis and replicated in an independent cohort.

Sequenced input: PBMCs. This sequence was found in a man aged 25 to 40 in good health and CMV-seronegative.

CDR3 region: CASSIGGPRRETQYF. The sequenced DNA: TGTGCCAGTAGTATCGGAGGGCCGAGGCGGGAGACCCAGTACTTC. The chain is encoded by TRBV19 joined to TRBJ2-5; TRBD2 could be the D gene, as 6 bases match. The germline V gene encodes CDR1 LNHDA and CDR2 SQIVND (reference sequence). Inclusive of the bounding cysteine and phenylalanine, the CDR3 is 15 residues long. Only the CDR3 portion is preserved as DNA: 45 bases, with reading frame beginning at the first base. The junction carries 16 bases between V and J, which are trimmed by 3 bases and 5 bases respectively.